Each of the 26 T cell receptor beta chains below was sequenced from the same sample in a study of human T cells and chemical hapten exposure. Time point indicated: patch test 2, 6 weeks after DPC sensitization. Specified treatment: therapeutic diphenylcyclopropenone sensitization with weekly scalp DPC. TCRdb independently ran MiXCR on the RACE reads; one entry per CDR3 protein. The sample records roughly 54,000 distinct CDR3 sequences, 9.9% being singletons. The sequenced sample was whole blood, obtained in connection with sensitization to the hapten diphenylcyclopropenone (DPC). The receptor set was obtained from a woman aged 45-59 years with alopecia areata. Some clones in this sample may be carry-over from other donors' samples.

This clonotype occurred a few times. The chain employs TRBV6-5 and TRBJ2-5; D is undetermined. Germline V gene sequence: CDR1 MNHEY, CDR2 SVGAGI. The CDR3 is made up of 12 amino acids. The ends were cut back, 5 bases at V and 7 bases at J, with 11 bases in the middle. The CDR3 sequence is CASSTRSGTQYF. The CDR3 region has the DNA TGTGCCAGCAGTACCCGTTCGGGGACCCAGTACTTC.

This clonotype was seen many times. The V gene is TRBV4-2, the J gene TRBJ2-3; 7 positions agree with TRBD2. The CDR3 extends over 17 amino acids. The V segment lost 1 base and the J segment 0 bases; nucleotides outside the gene matches: 7. Germline assignment: CDR1 LGHNA and CDR2 YNFKEQ. The CDR3 is CASSQAPMRGSTDTQYF. CDR3 coding DNA: TGTGCCAGCAGCCAAGCCCCGATGCGGGGGAGCACAGATACGCAGTATTTT.

This clonotype was seen repeatedly, ten times or more. V and J are TRBV11-2 and TRBJ1-1; the D gene is possibly TRBD1 (5 bases). Trimming shortened V by 1 base and J by 1 base, and 13 bases separated the two germline ends. This CDR3 is 16 amino acids long. Looked up from germline, CDR1 is SGHAT and CDR2 is FQNNGV. The CDR3 nucleotides are TGTGCCAGCAGCTTAGGTACGACAGTGGGGAACACTGAAGCTTTCTTT. This sequence encodes CASSLGTTVGNTEAFF.

In its sample, this clonotype is medium-sized. The chain carries TRBV20-1 and TRBJ2-7; TRBD1 matches 8 bases. V dropped 5 bases and J dropped 3; count of bases not matched to a gene: 12. The CDR3 has 15 residues. Germline loops: CDR1 DFQATT, CDR2 SNEGSKA (reference sequence). In DNA, the CDR3 is TGCAGTGCTTATCGTGGGACAGGTAGAAACTACGAGCAGTACTTC. Translated: CSAYRGTGRNYEQYF.

The chain is built from TRBV7-2 and TRBJ2-7; TRBD1 matches at 8 bases. V lost 3 bases and J lost 6; bases outside the gene matches: 13. The CDR3 is 16 residues long. Germline V CDR1 and CDR2: SGHTA, FQGNSA. The DNA for the CDR3 is TGTGCCAGCAGCTTTGAACCTCGGACAGGGCCCTCCGAGCAGTACTTC. Its protein is CASSFEPRTGPSEQYF.

This clonotype has a handful of counts. V is TRBV6-5 and J is TRBJ1-2; 7 bases are shared with TRBD1. The germline CDR1 and CDR2 sequences are MNHEY and SVGAGI. The CDR3 length is 13 residues. The V gene end was trimmed by 10 bases and the J gene end by 3 bases; junction bases not matched to a gene: 8. DNA of the CDR3: TGTGCCACCTCTGAACAGGGGTACTATGGCTACACCTTC. Translation: CATSEQGYYGYTF.

The rearrangement uses TRBV6-2 or TRBV6-3 and TRBJ1-1; D not certain. V lost 2 bases and J lost 5, with 9 bases in between. From germline, CDR1 is MNHEY and CDR2 SVGEGT. The CDR3 contains 13 residues. CDR3 amino acids: CASSYPPGTEAFF. The CDR3 DNA sequence: TGTGCCAGCAGTTACCCCCCAGGAACTGAAGCTTTCTTT.

This clonotype was seen at least ten times. The chain links TRBV18 to TRBJ2-7, with a possible D match to TRBD1 (6 bases). Trimming removed 4 bases at V and 2 bases at J, with 18 bases between. Germline loops: CDR1 KGHSH, CDR2 LQKENI. The CDR3 runs to 16 residues. CDR3 loop: CASSLYRTETTYEQYF. CDR3 DNA: TGTGCCAGCTCACTCTATCGGACAGAGACGACCTACGAGCAGTACTTC.

As regards this clonotype: The conserved phenylalanine or tryptophan normally closing the CDR3 is absent here, so this likely arose from a read error. The rearrangement links TRBV12-3 or TRBV12-4 to TRBJ1-1, with D hard to call. Trimming cost V 8 bases and J 9 bases, with 19 bases left between them. The CDR3 length is 13 residues. DNA of the CDR3: TGTGCCAGCGGACCCCGGGCCCCGGGGAAAGCTTTCCTT. It encodes CASGPRAPGKAFL.

This clonotype was picked up a small number of times. V and J are TRBV28 and TRBJ2-5; D is unresolved. The germline CDR1 and CDR2 sequences are MDHEN and SYDVKM. Trimming cost V 2 bases and J 2 bases, with 3 bases left between them. The CDR3 runs to 12 residues. CDR3 amino acids: CASSLDQETQYF. CDR3 bases: TGTGCCAGCAGTTTAGATCAAGAGACCCAGTACTTC. The complete variable domain, with remaining parts taken from reference TRBV28 and TRBJ2-5, reads DVKVTQSSRYLVKRTGEKVFLECVQDMDHENMFWYRQDPGLGLRLIYFSYDVKMKEKGDIPEGYSVSREKKERFSLILESASTNQTSMYLCASSLDQETQYFGPGTRLLVL.

This clonotype was counted only a few times. The J gene is TRBJ1-1, the V gene TRBV7-8, with D perhaps TRBD1 (5 bases). V was trimmed by 6 bases and J by 2 bases, leaving 19 bases between them. The germline V gene has CDR1 SGHVS and CDR2 FQNEAQ. The CDR3 length is 16 residues. The CDR3 DNA follows: TGTGCCAGCAGTACGGCGGGGGTCAGTTCAAACACTGAAGCTTTCTTT. This sequence encodes CASSTAGVSSNTEAFF. Variable domain in full (rest from reference TRBV7-8 and TRBJ1-1): GAGVSQSPRYKVAKRGQDVALRCDPISGHVSLFWYQQALGQGPEFLTYFQNEAQLDKSGLPSDRFFAERPEGSVSTLKIQRTQQEDSAVYLCASSTAGVSSNTEAFFGQGTRLTVV.

V is TRBV5-1 and J is TRBJ2-1, with D perhaps TRBD2 (6 bases). Per the germline V gene, CDR1 is SGHRS and CDR2 is YFSETQ. V was clipped by 2 bases and J by 8 bases, with 17 bases between them. The CDR3 has 15 amino acids. CDR3 sequence reads: CASSLGTSVRDEQFF. Written as DNA, the CDR3 is TGCGCCAGCAGCTTAGGGACTTCGGTTCGCGATGAGCAGTTCTTC.

This sequence joins TRBV29-1 and TRBJ1-6; D ambiguous. Trimming pared 7 bases from V and 0 bases from J, leaving 7 bases between. This CDR3 is built from 13 residues. Germline loops: CDR1 SQVTM, CDR2 ANQGSEA. CDR3 protein: CSAKISYNSPLHF. CDR3 nucleotides: TGCAGCGCTAAAATCTCCTATAATTCACCCCTCCACTTT.

This clonotype was detected a few times. The chain uses TRBV12-5 and TRBJ2-3; D is perhaps TRBD1 (5 bases). Trimming took off 5 bases at V and 5 bases at J, with 17 bases between the two ends. The length of the CDR3 is 15 residues. Germline-derived CDR1 and CDR2 are LGHNT and FRNRAP. The CDR3 here is CASGPGHLLGDTQYF. Here the CDR3 DNA reads TGTGCTAGTGGTCCCGGACACCTCTTGGGAGATACGCAGTATTTT.

This clonotype was counted many times. The chain recombines TRBV4-1 with TRBJ2-3; D is perhaps TRBD2 (6 bases). The V gene's germline CDR1 is MGHRA and CDR2 YSYEKL. V was cut by 4 bases and J by 3 bases, with 14 bases left in between. There are 15 residues in the CDR3. This chain's CDR3 is CASSPRLVGTDTQYF. CDR3 coding DNA: TGCGCCAGCAGCCCCAGACTAGTTGGGACAGATACGCAGTATTTT.

This clonotype was counted ten times or more. The rearrangement links TRBV6-2 or TRBV6-3 to TRBJ1-5, with 8 bases aligning to TRBD1. The germline V gene encodes CDR1 MNHEY and CDR2 SVGEGT. CDR3 length equals 15 residues. With V trimmed by 6 bases and J by 2 bases, 6 bases remained unmatched. The CDR3 here is CASSPRGRGNQPQHF. As DNA, the CDR3 is TGTGCCAGCAGCCCCAGGGGGCGCGGCAATCAGCCCCAGCATTTT.

The V call is TRBV28, the J call TRBJ2-1; TRBD2 matches 8 bases. Germline trimming cut 1 base from V and 15 bases from J; bases unmatched to any gene: 20. This CDR3 has 17 amino acids. Germline V gene data show CDR1 as MDHEN and CDR2 as SYDVKM. The CDR3 sequence: CASSLSVLAGGIVSRFF. The CDR3 region has the DNA TGTGCCAGCAGTTTATCCGTTCTGGCGGGAGGTATTGTTTCTCGGTTCTTC.

This clonotype was seen ten or more times. The gene calls are TRBV6-1 and TRBJ1-1; weak D call: TRBD1 (6 bases). Trimming took off 6 bases at V and 0 bases at J, with 14 bases between the two ends. Germline V gives CDR1 MNHNS, CDR2 SASEGT. CDR3 length equals 15 residues. CDR3 nucleotide sequence: TGTGCCAGCAGGCCACAGGGTTCGATGAACACTGAAGCTTTCTTT. This encodes CASRPQGSMNTEAFF.

V usage is TRBV29-1 and J usage is TRBJ1-1, with TRBD1 matching over 7 bases. Per germline, CDR1 SQVTM and CDR2 ANQGSEA. The CDR3 spans 14 residues. The V and J ends lost 6 bases and 2 bases, in that order; junction bases with no gene match: 9. CDR3 region: CSVTGATTNTEAFF. DNA for the CDR3: TGCAGCGTAACAGGGGCCACGACAAACACTGAAGCTTTCTTT.

This clonotype showed up many times. The chain has TRBV6-6 and TRBJ1-6; D ambiguous. The CDR3 has 15 residues. Trimming pared 3 bases from V and 5 bases from J, leaving 11 bases between. CDR1 and CDR2 (germline): MNHNY, SVGAGI (reference sequence). DNA for the CDR3: TGTGCCAGCAGTTATTCGGGTCGGGATAATTCACCCCTCCACTTT. As protein: CASSYSGRDNSPLHF.

This clonotype has a handful of counts. The gene calls are TRBV9 and TRBJ2-5; no definite D call. Germline assignment: CDR1 SGDLS and CDR2 YYNGEE. The CDR3 is made up of 15 amino acids. Trimming took off 0 bases at V and 1 base at J, with 10 bases between the two ends. The CDR3 DNA is TGTGCCAGCAGCGTAGAAGGAGTCTCCCAAGAGACCCAGTACTTC. Translated: CASSVEGVSQETQYF. The whole variable domain, remainder taken from reference TRBV9 and TRBJ2-5, is DSGVTQTPKHLITATGQRVTLRCSPRSGDLSVYWYQQSLDQGLQFLIQYYNGEERAKGNILERFSAQQFPDLHSELNLSSLELGDSALYFCASSVEGVSQETQYFGPGTRLLVL.

This clonotype was counted only a few times. V gene TRBV18 combines with J gene TRBJ2-5, with 10 bases that match TRBD2. The CDR3 extends over 15 amino acids. V lost 2 bases, J lost 4 bases, and 4 bases stayed unmatched. In germline, CDR1 is KGHSH, CDR2 LQKENI. The DNA for the CDR3 is TGTGCCAGCTCACCAAGCGGGGGGGCCAGAGAGACCCAGTACTTC. It translates to CASSPSGGARETQYF.

This clonotype was detected only a few times. V gene TRBV6-1 combines with J gene TRBJ1-1; D remains unclear. Trimming shortened V by 4 bases and J by 0 bases, and 12 bases separated the two germline ends. This CDR3 spans 15 amino acids. Germline V CDR1 and CDR2: MNHNS, SASEGT. This CDR3 reads CASSVLGRMNTEAFF. The CDR3 coding sequence is TGTGCCAGCAGTGTCCTGGGCCGAATGAACACTGAAGCTTTCTTT.

The J gene is TRBJ1-5, the V gene TRBV12-5, with D perhaps TRBD1 (5 bases). Per germline, CDR1 LGHNT and CDR2 FRNRAP. The CDR3 runs to 12 residues. The V end was cut by 9 bases, the J end by 1 base, with 7 bases between. CDR3 in DNA: TGTGCTAGGGACACCAGCAATCAGCCCCAGCATTTT. This encodes CARDTSNQPQHF.

This clonotype was seen ten or more times. The chain uses TRBV5-1 and TRBJ2-3; D call uncertain. V lost 2 bases to trimming and J lost 2 bases, with 3 bases between them. Per the germline V gene, CDR1 is SGHRS and CDR2 is YFSETQ. The CDR3 covers 12 residues. The DNA for the CDR3 is TGCGCCAGCAGCTTCGCCACAGATACGCAGTATTTT. Its protein is CASSFATDTQYF.

J is TRBJ2-7 and V is TRBV27, with D possibly being TRBD1 (6 bases). The CDR3 runs to 13 residues. Per the germline V gene, CDR1 is MNHEY and CDR2 is SMNVEV (reference sequence). V dropped 5 bases and J dropped 3 bases, with 11 bases sitting between them. The DNA of the CDR3 is TGTGCCAGCAGTCCGGGGACACTCTACGAGCAGTACTTC. It is translated as CASSPGTLYEQYF.